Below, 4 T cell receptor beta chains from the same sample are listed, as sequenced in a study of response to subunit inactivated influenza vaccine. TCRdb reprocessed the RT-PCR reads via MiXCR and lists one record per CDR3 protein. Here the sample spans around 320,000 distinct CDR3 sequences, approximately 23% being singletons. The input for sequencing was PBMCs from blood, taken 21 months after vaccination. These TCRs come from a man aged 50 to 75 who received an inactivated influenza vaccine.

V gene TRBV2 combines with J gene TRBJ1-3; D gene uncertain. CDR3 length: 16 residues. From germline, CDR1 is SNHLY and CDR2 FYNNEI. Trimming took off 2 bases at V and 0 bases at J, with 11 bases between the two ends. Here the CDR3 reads CASSERRPISGNTIYF. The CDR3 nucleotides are TGTGCCAGCAGTGAACGTCGGCCGATCTCTGGAAACACCATATATTTT.

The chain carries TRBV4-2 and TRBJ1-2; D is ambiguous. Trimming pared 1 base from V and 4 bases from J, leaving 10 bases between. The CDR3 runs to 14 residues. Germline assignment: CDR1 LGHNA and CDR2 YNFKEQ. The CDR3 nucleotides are TGTGCCAGCAGCCAAGGTGGCGCCTCCTATGGCTACACCTTC. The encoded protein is CASSQGGASYGYTF.

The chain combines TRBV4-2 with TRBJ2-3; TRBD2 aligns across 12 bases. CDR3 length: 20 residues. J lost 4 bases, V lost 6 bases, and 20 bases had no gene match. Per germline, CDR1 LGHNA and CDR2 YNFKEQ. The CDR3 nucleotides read TGTGCCAGCAGACCCAGACTAGCGGGGGATCAATTATTAGGACCAGATACGCAGTATTTT. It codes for CASRPRLAGDQLLGPDTQYF.

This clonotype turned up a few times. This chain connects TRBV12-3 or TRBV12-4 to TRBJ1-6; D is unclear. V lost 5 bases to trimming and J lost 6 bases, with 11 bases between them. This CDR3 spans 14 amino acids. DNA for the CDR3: TGTGCCAGCAGTAAGGAGATTTCTAATTCACCCCTCCACTTT. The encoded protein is CASSKEISNSPLHF.